These 24 T cell receptor beta chains were all obtained from the same sample, sequenced in a study of early T cells in non-severe SARS-CoV-2 infection. TCRdb used MiXCR to reprocess the 5' RACE reads, holding one entry per CDR3 protein. Here the sample spans roughly 75,000 distinct CDR3 sequences, approximately 10% being singletons. The sequencing sample was made of whole blood. The receptor source for this set is an adult who was a healthcare worker with PCR-confirmed SARS-CoV-2 infection or an uninfected control (not recorded which).

This clonotype has a count of ten or more. The CDR3 DNA reads as TGTGCCTGGAGTGTAGTGGCCGGCTACACCTTC. Its translation is CAWSVVAGYTF. V gene TRBV30 combines with J gene TRBJ1-2, with D hard to call. Germline CDR1 GTSNPN, CDR2 SVGIG (reference sequence). Trimming shortened V by 0 bases and J by 8 bases, and 7 bases separated the two germline ends. The CDR3 has 11 residues.

This clonotype was counted ten times or more. This chain links TRBV9 with TRBJ2-5; D is perhaps TRBD1 (5 bases). CDR1 and CDR2 from the germline V gene are SGDLS and YYNGEE. This CDR3 has 14 residues. Deletions cut 3 bases from V and 2 bases from J, with 11 bases between. This chain's CDR3 is CASSERQLQETQYF. Written as DNA, the CDR3 is TGTGCCAGCAGCGAAAGACAGTTACAAGAGACCCAGTACTTC.

This clonotype has at least ten counts. The chain couples TRBV9 to TRBJ2-3, with 8 bases matching TRBD2. Trimming took 4 bases from V and 2 from J; bases not matched to a gene: 6. Germline CDR1 is SGDLS and CDR2 is YYNGEE. The CDR3 consists of 15 residues. The CDR3 bases are TGTGCCAGCAGCTCCTTTAGCGGGGACACAGATACGCAGTATTTT. Protein product: CASSSFSGDTDTQYF.

In its sample, this clonotype was seen many times. V gene TRBV19 combines with J gene TRBJ1-3, with D unresolved. Deletions cut 3 bases from V and 0 bases from J, with 9 bases between. There are 15 residues in the CDR3. The germline V gene encodes CDR1 LNHDA and CDR2 SQIVND (reference sequence). CDR3 loop: CASSMLPSSGNTIYF. The CDR3 DNA reads TGTGCCAGTAGTATGCTCCCGAGCTCTGGAAACACCATATATTTT.

This clonotype was recorded at least ten times. The V gene is TRBV7-6, the J gene TRBJ2-3, with 7 bases lining up with TRBD2. There are 16 residues in the CDR3. The ends lost 2 bases at V and 0 bases at J; junction bases unmatched: 5. CDR1 and CDR2 from the germline V gene are SGHVS and FNYEAQ. CDR3 DNA: TGTGCCAGCAGCTTAAGGCGGGGGAAAAGCACAGATACGCAGTATTTT. This gives the protein CASSLRRGKSTDTQYF.

This clonotype was seen ten or more times. V usage is TRBV5-1 and J usage is TRBJ2-2; no reliable D call. Trimming took off 0 bases at V and 4 bases at J, with 10 bases between the two ends. The CDR3 extends over 15 amino acids. The V gene's germline CDR1 is SGHRS and CDR2 YFSETQ. The CDR3 region has the DNA TGCGCCAGCAGCTTGGCCAGAGGAGTCACCGGGGAGCTGTTTTTT. Translation: CASSLARGVTGELFF. The entire variable domain, with the rest obtained from reference TRBV5-1 and TRBJ2-2, is as follows: KAGVTQTPRYLIKTRGQQVTLSCSPISGHRSVSWYQQTPGQGLQFLFEYFSETQRNKGNFPGRFSGRQFSNSRSEMNVSTLELGDSALYLCASSLARGVTGELFFGEGSRLTVL.

V and J are TRBV13 and TRBJ1-1, with D possibly TRBD1 on 6 matching bases. Between the trimmed V and J ends, which lost 0 bases and 4 bases, there was a span of 18 bases. This CDR3 has 17 residues. CDR1 and CDR2 from the germline V gene are PRHDT and FYEKMQ (reference sequence). CDR3 sequence reads: CASSLGGGSGSGTEAFF. The CDR3 bases are TGTGCCAGCAGCTTAGGCGGGGGCTCAGGGAGCGGCACTGAAGCTTTCTTT.

The table lists this clonotype with a few counts. This chain connects TRBV2 to TRBJ1-6; D is undetermined. CDR3 size: 14 residues. Germline loops: CDR1 SNHLY, CDR2 FYNNEI. Trimming left V 8 bases short and J 0 bases short, with 8 bases between. The CDR3 nucleotides read TGTGCCAGCCGTCACAGCTCCTATAATTCACCCCTCCACTTT. Translation: CASRHSSYNSPLHF. Together with reference TRBV2 and TRBJ1-6, the CDR3 gives the full variable domain: EPEVTQTPSHQVTQMGQEVILRCVPISNHLYFYWYRQILGQKVEFLVSFYNNEISEKSEIFDDQFSVERPDGSNFTLKIRSTKLEDSAMYFCASRHSSYNSPLHFGNGTRLTVT.

This clonotype appeared a few times. The DNA for the CDR3 is TGTGCCAGCAGCCGGAAGTTTGGTCGCCATGGACATCTCACAGATACGCAGTATTTT. Encoded protein: CASSRKFGRHGHLTDTQYF. The V call is TRBV14, the J call TRBJ2-3; the D gene is possibly TRBD1 (5 bases). V dropped 4 bases and J dropped 2 bases, with 25 bases sitting between them. This CDR3 comprises 19 residues. Germline V CDR1 and CDR2: SGHDN, FVKESK. The full variable domain, completed using reference TRBV14 and TRBJ2-3, is EAGVTQFPSHSVIEKGQTVTLRCDPISGHDNLYWYRRVMGKEIKFLLHFVKESKQDESGMPNNRFLAERTGGTYSTLKVQPAELEDSGVYFCASSRKFGRHGHLTDTQYFGPGTRLTVL.

This clonotype was counted many times. Sequence at one end of the junction differs from germline and may be a read error. J is TRBJ1-3 and V is TRBV11-2; D perhaps matches TRBD1 (6 bases). The CDR3 has 16 amino acids. CDR1 is SGHAT, CDR2 FQNNGV, per germline. The CDR3 loop is CASSPGQSYSENTIYF. CDR3 bases: TGTGCCAGCAGCCCAGGACAGTCGTACTCTGAAAACACCATATATTTT.

This clonotype occurred many times. V and J are TRBV9 and TRBJ2-2; TRBD1 matches at 7 bases. The germline CDR1 and CDR2 sequences are SGDLS and YYNGEE. This CDR3 is 16 amino acids long. The ends lost 2 bases at V and 3 bases at J; junction bases unmatched: 7. Here the CDR3 reads CASSVSGGIYTGELFF. The CDR3, as DNA: TGTGCCAGCAGCGTGTCAGGGGGTATATACACCGGGGAGCTGTTTTTT.

There are many counts of this clonotype. The V gene is TRBV7-2, the J gene TRBJ2-3; no firm D call. Per the germline V gene, CDR1 is SGHTA and CDR2 is FQGNSA. CDR3 length equals 15 residues. V lost 2 bases and J lost 1, with 10 bases in between. In DNA form, the CDR3 reads TGTGCCAGCAGCTTAATGTCCCTGCGCACAGATACGCAGTATTTT. Encoded protein: CASSLMSLRTDTQYF.

Many counts were recorded for this clonotype. Written as DNA, the CDR3 is TGTGCCAGCAGTGATCGACTATATGGCGAGCAGTACTTC. It encodes CASSDRLYGEQYF. This chain connects TRBV2 to TRBJ2-7; tentative D call: TRBD2 (5 bases). The V end was cut by 3 bases, the J end by 6 bases, with 12 bases between. Germline CDR1 is SNHLY and CDR2 is FYNNEI. This CDR3 is 13 amino acids long.

This clonotype was observed a few times. This chain joins TRBV29-1 and TRBJ1-1; TRBD1 matches 8 bases. There are 12 residues in the CDR3. V shed 8 bases, J shed 5 bases, and the junction held 7 bases outside the gene matches. Germline values: CDR1 SQVTM, CDR2 ANQGSEA. The CDR3 protein is CSFDRGGTEAFF. The CDR3 DNA sequence: TGCAGCTTCGACAGGGGCGGGACTGAAGCTTTCTTT.

In this sample, this clonotype turned up many times. The J gene is TRBJ1-1, the V gene TRBV27; the D gene is possibly TRBD1 (6 bases). There are 13 residues in the CDR3. V shed 4 bases and J shed 4 bases, with 10 bases lying between them. From germline, CDR1 is MNHEY and CDR2 SMNVEV (reference sequence). CDR3 in DNA: TGTGCCAGCAGTTCCACAGGGAGCACTGAAGCTTTCTTT. Its translation is CASSSTGSTEAFF.

This rearrangement joins TRBV11-2 to TRBJ1-4, with D unclear. Germline V gives CDR1 SGHAT, CDR2 FQNNGV. With 3 bases removed from V and 1 base from J, the gap between germline ends came to 9 bases. CDR3 length: 15 amino acids. CDR3 DNA sequence: TGTGCCAGCAGCTTCCACACCGAAACTAATGAAAAACTGTTTTTT. This sequence encodes CASSFHTETNEKLFF.

This clonotype was picked up a small number of times. The chain links TRBV12-3 or TRBV12-4 to TRBJ1-2; weak D call: TRBD1 (5 bases). V shed 3 bases and J shed 6 bases, with 11 bases lying between them. The CDR3 sequence is 13 residues long. The CDR3 spells CASSLGGSNGYTF. The CDR3 DNA reads TGTGCCAGCAGTTTGGGGGGTTCTAATGGCTACACCTTC.

This clonotype is labeled as medium-sized. This chain uses TRBV2 with TRBJ1-1; D possibly corresponds to TRBD1 (6 bases). V was cut by 6 bases and J by 4 bases, with 12 bases left in between. The CDR3 spans 13 residues. Germline CDR1 is SNHLY and CDR2 is FYNNEI. The CDR3 sequence: CASRNRAITEAFF. CDR3 bases: TGTGCCAGCAGAAACAGGGCGATCACTGAAGCTTTCTTT. Drawing the rest from reference TRBV2 and TRBJ1-1, the complete variable domain is EPEVTQTPSHQVTQMGQEVILRCVPISNHLYFYWYRQILGQKVEFLVSFYNNEISEKSEIFDDQFSVERPDGSNFTLKIRSTKLEDSAMYFCASRNRAITEAFFGQGTRLTVV.

Many counts were recorded for this clonotype. The gene calls are TRBV12-2 and TRBJ2-3; whether TRBD2, the table's D call, matches the DNA was not checked. TRBV12-2 is recorded as a pseudogene. CDR3 length equals 19 residues. The CDR3 is CASRLAGRLAGNSTDTQYF. DNA of the CDR3: TGTGCAAGTCGCTTAGCGGGGAGACTAGCGGGGAATAGCACAGATACGCAGTATTTT.

This chain links TRBV6-1 with TRBJ1-6; 8 nucleotides agree with TRBD1. The CDR3 loop spans 14 amino acids. Germline lookup yields CDR1 MNHNS and CDR2 SASEGT. V lost 7 bases to trimming and J lost 9 bases; unmatched junction nucleotides: 8. The chain's CDR3 is CASTWTGLASPLHF. CDR3 in DNA: TGTGCCAGCACCTGGACAGGGTTGGCTTCACCCCTCCACTTT.

This chain links TRBV27 with TRBJ1-6; 7 bases are shared with TRBD1. Trimming cost V 5 bases and J 6 bases; bases outside gene matches: 7. Germline CDR1 reads MNHEY; CDR2 reads SMNVEV (reference sequence). The CDR3 is made up of 15 amino acids. The CDR3 DNA is TGTGCCAGCAGTCCCCGACAGGGATCTAATTCACCCCTCCACTTT. It is translated as CASSPRQGSNSPLHF.

There are many counts of this clonotype. The genes are TRBV7-3 and TRBJ1-2; TRBD1 might be the D (5 bases). This CDR3 is built from 13 residues. The germline V gene has CDR1 SGHTA and CDR2 FQGTGA. Trimming shortened V by 2 bases and J by 4 bases, and 8 bases separated the two germline ends. The CDR3 DNA sequence: TGTGCCAGCAGCTTACAGGGCCTCTATGGCTACACCTTC. Translation gives CASSLQGLYGYTF.

This chain links TRBV10-3 with TRBJ2-7; 7 nucleotides line up with TRBD1. The CDR3 sequence is 13 residues long. The germline V gene has CDR1 ENHRY and CDR2 SYGVKD. J gave up 5 bases and V 4 bases, and 5 bases lay outside the gene matches. The CDR3: CAISGQGNNEQYF. Written as DNA, the CDR3 is TGTGCCATCAGTGGACAGGGTAACAACGAGCAGTACTTC.

This clonotype was seen repeatedly, ten times or more. The J gene is TRBJ1-2, the V gene TRBV6-1, with unresolved D. Germline values: CDR1 MNHNS, CDR2 SASEGT. Trimming removed 2 bases at V and 4 bases at J, with 11 bases between. The CDR3 has 14 residues. The CDR3 nucleotides read TGTGCCAGCAGTGAAACCTACAGCTCCTATGGCTACACCTTC. This encodes CASSETYSSYGYTF.